The rows below give T cell receptor beta chains drawn from one sample of a study of neurological immune-mediated disorders. TCRdb re-called the 5' RACE reads with MiXCR, one entry per CDR3 protein. The sample lists more than 100,000 distinct CDR3 sequences, about a tenth occurring once. The sequenced sample consisted of PBMCs. The receptors shown here come from a female donor with HTLV-1-associated myelopathy (HAM/TSP). CDR3s include the opening cysteine and the closing phenylalanine or tryptophan. D genes are given only for firm matches. Part of the rows lack a size; the others show once, few, many or a class for expanded clones.

D	size	V	J	DNA	CDR3
.	many	TRBV5-1	TRBJ1-1	TGCGCCAGCAGCGAAGACGGAAGGAACACTGAAGCTTTCTTT	CASSEDGRNTEAFF
.	many	TRBV20-1	TRBJ2-2	TGCAGTGCTAGAGATCGGCTACTTAACACCGGGGAGCTGTTTTTT	CSARDRLLNTGELFF
.	many	TRBV10-3	TRBJ2-5	TGTGCCATCAGTGAGGGCAGGGACGAGACCCAGTACTTC	CAISEGRDETQYF
.	.	TRBV2	TRBJ2-7	TGTGCCAGCAGTGAACAGATCTACGAGCAGTACTTC	CASSEQIYEQYF
.	many	TRBV2	TRBJ2-7	TGTGCCAGCAGCAACAATTTCTACGAGCACTACTTC	CASSNNFYEHYF
.	many	TRBV2	TRBJ2-1	TGTGCCAGCAGTGAACAGGAGATCTCCTACAATGAGCAGTTCTTC	CASSEQEISYNEQFF
TRBD2	many	TRBV20-1	TRBJ2-2	TGCAGTGCTAGAAATCAAGGACTAGCGGGAAACACCGGGGAGCTGTTTTTT	CSARNQGLAGNTGELFF
.	many	TRBV5-1	TRBJ2-2	TGCGCCAGCAGCCAGGTCACGAACACCGGGGAGCTGTTTTTT	CASSQVTNTGELFF
.	many	TRBV20-1	TRBJ1-2	TGCAGTGCCCGTACAGGGTTGGATGGCTACACCTTC	CSARTGLDGYTF
.	many	TRBV5-1	TRBJ1-1	TGCGCCAGCAGCGTACAGGGAGCTGAAGCTTTCTTT	CASSVQGAEAFF